One sample yielded the 20 T cell receptor beta chains listed below, sequenced in a study of CD8 T cells in ankylosing spondylitis. MiXCR, run by TCRdb on the 5' RACE reads, gives a single entry per CDR3 protein. The sample holds 500,000 to 650,000 distinct CDR3 sequences, about 5.7% seen once. Whole-study results and caveats: Characteristic, it appeared, of ankylosing spondylitis blood was a TCR beta motif of roughly eight highly homologous variants.

No antigens are known for them. The sample consisted of blood, either unsorted or a sorted T cell fraction (not recorded which). The source is a male donor with ankylosing spondylitis.

This clonotype was seen many times. The genes are TRBV6-1 and TRBJ2-2; D is uncertain. CDR3 length equals 15 residues. Germline V CDR1 and CDR2: MNHNS, SASEGT. Between the trimmed V and J ends, which lost 5 bases and 5 bases, there was a span of 15 bases. The CDR3 DNA follows: TGTGCCAGCAGTCCTCTATCTGGAATTACCGGGGAGCTGTTTTTT. The encoded protein is CASSPLSGITGELFF.

This clonotype has ten or more counts. This sequence joins TRBV20-1 and TRBJ2-7, with 12 bases that match TRBD2. Looked up from germline, CDR1 is DFQATT and CDR2 is SNEGSKA (reference sequence). There are 17 residues in the CDR3. With V trimmed by 4 bases and J by 0 bases, 10 bases remained unmatched. CDR3 amino acids: CSATLLAGGASSYEQYF. The CDR3 DNA sequence: TGCAGTGCTACTTTACTAGCGGGAGGTGCCAGCTCCTACGAGCAGTACTTC.

This clonotype was recorded many times. This chain uses TRBV5-1 with TRBJ1-5, with 7 bases aligning to TRBD1. The CDR3 length is 15 residues. V was pared by 4 bases and J by 3 bases, with 7 bases of the junction left unmatched. Germline V gene lookup returns CDR1 SGHRS and CDR2 YFSETQ. The CDR3 region is CASSPGTELNQPQHF. Here the CDR3 DNA reads TGCGCCAGCAGCCCCGGGACAGAGCTCAATCAGCCCCAGCATTTT.

This clonotype was seen many times. The CDR3 region is CASSLTRVGPDTQYF. The CDR3, as DNA: TGCGCCAGCAGCTTGACGCGGGTTGGCCCAGATACGCAGTATTTT. The rearrangement joins TRBV5-1 to TRBJ2-3, with D possibly being TRBD2 (5 bases). The CDR3 contains 15 residues. CDR1 is SGHRS, CDR2 YFSETQ, per germline. Trimming stripped 1 base from V and 4 bases from J, with 13 bases between.

In this sample, this clonotype turned up many times. This rearrangement joins TRBV20-1 to TRBJ2-7; D perhaps matches TRBD2 (5 bases). CDR3 size: 14 residues. V shed 2 bases and J shed 3 bases, with 14 bases lying between them. From germline, CDR1 is DFQATT and CDR2 SNEGSKA (reference sequence). This chain's CDR3 is CSARRDEGLYEQYF. The CDR3 region has the DNA TGCAGTGCTAGAAGGGATGAGGGCCTCTACGAGCAGTACTTC.

This clonotype was counted only a few times. The V call is TRBV9, the J call TRBJ2-6; a weak D match, TRBD1 (5 bases). Germline V gene data show CDR1 as SGDLS and CDR2 as YYNGEE. With 4 bases removed from V and 0 bases from J, the gap between germline ends came to 14 bases. The length of the CDR3 is 17 residues. CDR3 protein: CASSPWGGSSGANVLTF. The CDR3 region has the DNA TGTGCCAGCAGCCCATGGGGCGGATCCTCTGGGGCCAACGTCCTGACTTTC.

In its sample, this clonotype was seen many times. V gene TRBV11-2 combines with J gene TRBJ1-1; D remains ambiguous. This CDR3 has 17 residues. Germline-derived CDR1 and CDR2 are SGHAT and FQNNGV. The germline V and J ends were trimmed by 0 bases and 0 bases, with 14 bases remaining between them. The DNA of the CDR3 is TGTGCCAGCAGCTTAGACGGGCGGGGAAATATGAACACTGAAGCTTTCTTT. It encodes CASSLDGRGNMNTEAFF.

There are many counts of this clonotype. V usage is TRBV12-3 or TRBV12-4 and J usage is TRBJ1-6; 7 nucleotides align to TRBD1. V dropped 7 bases and J dropped 6; count of bases not matched to a gene: 9. CDR3 length: 15 amino acids. The CDR3 DNA follows: TGTGCCAGCAATGGTGGGACAGCCCTTAATTCACCCCTCCACTTT. Amino acid sequence: CASNGGTALNSPLHF.

This clonotype was seen many times. The gene calls are TRBV2 and TRBJ2-7, with 9 bases aligning to TRBD1. The CDR3 is 14 residues long. Germline V gives CDR1 SNHLY, CDR2 FYNNEI. V trimming: 8 bases; J trimming: 1 base; junction bases outside the gene matches: 6. The chain's CDR3 is CASRGGTGSYEQYF. The CDR3, as DNA: TGTGCCAGCCGAGGGGGGACAGGGTCCTACGAGCAGTACTTC.

This clonotype has ten or more counts. The chain couples TRBV5-6 to TRBJ1-3; D unclear. Germline V gene data show CDR1 as SGHDT and CDR2 as YYEEEE. V was cut by 4 bases and J by 4 bases, with 15 bases left in between. The CDR3 is 15 amino acids. CDR3 amino acids: CASSTGPISGNTIYF. The CDR3 DNA reads as TGTGCCAGCAGCACCGGGCCAATCTCGGGAAACACCATATATTTT.

This clonotype was counted only a few times. A read error is possible here, since a much larger clone lies one base away. The V and J genes are TRBV20-1 and TRBJ1-4, with D unclear. CDR1 is DFQATT, CDR2 SNEGSKA, per germline (reference sequence). CDR3 length: 15 residues. The CDR3 loop reads CCANNPRGGDEKLFF. CDR3 DNA sequence: TGCTGTGCTAATAACCCCCGGGGAGGCGATGAAAAACTGTTTTTT.

Ten or more counts support this clonotype. This chain links TRBV27 with TRBJ1-5, with D uncertain. CDR3 length: 14 amino acids. V lost 2 bases, J lost 4 bases, and 9 bases lay in between. From germline, CDR1 is MNHEY and CDR2 SMNVEV (reference sequence). CDR3 loop: CASSLKAANQPQHF. DNA for the CDR3: TGTGCCAGCAGTTTAAAGGCAGCTAATCAGCCCCAGCATTTT.

Ten or more counts support this clonotype. V gene TRBV5-1 combines with J gene TRBJ2-7; D remains unclear. CDR1 is SGHRS and CDR2 is YFSETQ in the germline V gene. CDR3 length equals 13 residues. The V end lost 2 bases, the J end lost 2 bases, and 8 bases lay between the germline ends. This chain's CDR3 is CASSFKNPYEQYF. The CDR3 coding sequence is TGCGCCAGCAGCTTTAAAAATCCCTACGAGCAGTACTTC.

At least ten counts were recorded for this clonotype. The J gene is TRBJ2-3, the V gene TRBV20-1; no definite D call. CDR1 DFQATT and CDR2 SNEGSKA come from the germline V gene (reference sequence). This CDR3 spans 11 amino acids. Trimming cost V 5 bases and J 2 bases, with 5 bases left between them. The CDR3 DNA sequence: TGCAGTGCTGGGGACACAGATACGCAGTATTTT. It is translated as CSAGDTDTQYF.

Many counts were recorded for this clonotype. The J gene is TRBJ1-2, the V gene TRBV15; possibly TRBD1 for D (5 bases). V dropped 5 bases and J dropped 6 bases, with 16 bases sitting between them. CDR1 is LNHNV, CDR2 YYDKDF, per germline (reference sequence). The CDR3 length is 14 residues. The CDR3 DNA follows: TGTGCCACCAGCCAACGTAAGGGACTCCATGGCTACACCTTC. Its translation: CATSQRKGLHGYTF.

This clonotype showed up many times. V gene TRBV28 combines with J gene TRBJ2-7; TRBD1 matches at 8 bases. Germline V lookup: CDR1 MDHEN, CDR2 SYDVKM. The CDR3 sequence is 17 residues long. The V and J ends lost 4 bases and 5 bases, in that order; junction bases with no gene match: 16. Here the CDR3 DNA reads TGTGCCAGCAGTTCCGTGACAGGGGCTCCCCCCAGCCACGAGCAGTACTTC. Protein product: CASSSVTGAPPSHEQYF.

This clonotype came up many times. The chain joins TRBV5-1 to TRBJ1-5, with a possible D match to TRBD1 (6 bases). Germline assignment: CDR1 SGHRS and CDR2 YFSETQ. The V end lost 5 bases, the J end lost 0 bases, and 9 bases lay between the germline ends. The CDR3 covers 14 residues. CDR3 DNA: TGCGCCAGCAGTGTGGGGGCTAGCAATCAGCCCCAGCATTTT. Translation: CASSVGASNQPQHF. Based on the CDR3 plus reference TRBV5-1 and TRBJ1-5, the full variable domain is KAGVTQTPRYLIKTRGQQVTLSCSPISGHRSVSWYQQTPGQGLQFLFEYFSETQRNKGNFPGRFSGRQFSNSRSEMNVSTLELGDSALYLCASSVGASNQPQHFGDGTRLSIL.

This clonotype was picked up many times. This chain links TRBV5-1 with TRBJ2-7, with D possibly TRBD2 on 5 matching bases. Trimming cost V 4 bases and J 0 bases, with 14 bases left between them. Germline CDR1 and CDR2: SGHRS and YFSETQ. The CDR3 length is 15 residues. Here the CDR3 reads CASSVGLGSSYEQYF. The CDR3 coding sequence is TGCGCCAGCAGCGTAGGACTGGGAAGCTCCTACGAGCAGTACTTC. The complete variable domain, with remaining parts taken from reference TRBV5-1 and TRBJ2-7, reads KAGVTQTPRYLIKTRGQQVTLSCSPISGHRSVSWYQQTPGQGLQFLFEYFSETQRNKGNFPGRFSGRQFSNSRSEMNVSTLELGDSALYLCASSVGLGSSYEQYFGPGTRLTVT.

This clonotype was found many times. The chain uses TRBV6-2 or TRBV6-3 and TRBJ2-5; no firm D call. Trimming took off 0 bases at V and 0 bases at J, with 14 bases between the two ends. The CDR3 is 17 amino acids. Per germline, CDR1 MNHEY and CDR2 SVGEGT. Here the CDR3 reads CASSYSIGRTHQETQYF. Here the CDR3 DNA reads TGTGCCAGCAGTTACTCGATTGGCAGGACCCACCAAGAGACCCAGTACTTC.

This clonotype has a count of ten or more. CDR3 DNA sequence: TGCAGCGGGACTAGCGGCGACGAGCAGTACTTC. Residues: CSGTSGDEQYF. The genes are TRBV29-1 and TRBJ2-7, with 10 bases lining up with TRBD2. The CDR3 has 11 amino acids. The germline CDR1 and CDR2 sequences are SQVTM and ANQGSEA. V gave up 7 bases and J gave up 5 bases; unmatched junction bases: 2.